This note documents a single T cell receptor (beta chain) sequence. This clone's antigen is unknown. Per-base quality was not reported, and no clone a single base away is much larger than it. Sequencing used an Illumina HiSeq 1500. TCRdb's own reprocessing of the public reads used fastp at Q25 and MiXCR and kept productive beta chains. Each CDR3 protein gets just one entry, which takes the most common genes and DNA from the rows behind it. Present in this sample are fewer than 1,000,000 distinct CDR3 sequences, around 31% of which were seen just once. Clones ranked in the top ten supply roughly 13% of the sample. This entry belongs to a study of T cell repertoires in cytomegalovirus infection (dated by TCRdb to between 2018 and 2021). A note on the overall study: Alongside well-studied HLA-B-restricted epitopes, the peptide stimulations were aimed at recently identified HLA-C-restricted CMV epitopes, whose presentation resists viral immunomodulation. Donor HLA type was relevant to the analysis, because carriage of CMV infection together with the matching HLA type was indicated by public TCR beta signatures.

In the germline V gene, CDR1 corresponds to KGHDR and CDR2 to SFDVKD. Ends trimmed: V by 6 bases, J by 0 bases; bases unmatched to a gene: 6. The CDR3 goes from the cysteine to the phenylalanine over 18 residues. This entry keeps only the CDR3 DNA: 54 bases, framed from base 1. This specimen's treatment or condition label, interpreted: in vitro stimulation with specific CMV peptide epitopes to enrich CMV-specific T cells. Overall study results and their limits: The ex vivo response was dominated by HLA-C-restricted CMV-specific TCR beta clonotypes, which also provided the single most frequent clonotype in two of eight donors. Carriers of CMV infection plus the relevant HLA type were discriminated by the cumulative frequency of public TCR beta family members in the study cohort and in an independent approximately 400-donor cohort.

The sample in question was cultured CD8+ T cells from PBMCs, obtained from culture after CMV antigen stimulation. The sequence is built from TRBV24-1 and TRBJ2-2; TRBD2 agrees with 13 junctional bases. The receptor was derived from a human donor in good health (CMV status not recorded). Some clones in this sample may be carry-over from other donors' samples. The nucleotides are TGTGCCACCAGTTCCGGACTAGCGGGGGAGCCGAACACCGGGGAGCTGTTTTTT. The encoded protein is CATSSGLAGEPNTGELFF.